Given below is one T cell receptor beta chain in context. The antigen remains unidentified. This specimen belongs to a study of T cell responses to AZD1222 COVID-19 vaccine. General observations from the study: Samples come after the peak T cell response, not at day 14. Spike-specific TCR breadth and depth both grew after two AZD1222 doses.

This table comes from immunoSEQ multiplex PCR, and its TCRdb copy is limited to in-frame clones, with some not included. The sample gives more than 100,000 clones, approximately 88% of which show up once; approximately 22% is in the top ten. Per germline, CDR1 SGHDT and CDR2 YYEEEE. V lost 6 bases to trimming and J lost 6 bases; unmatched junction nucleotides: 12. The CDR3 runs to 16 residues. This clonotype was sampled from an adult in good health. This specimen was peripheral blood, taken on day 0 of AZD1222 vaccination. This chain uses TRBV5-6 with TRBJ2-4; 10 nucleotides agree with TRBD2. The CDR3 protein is CASNRRERTSGNIQYF. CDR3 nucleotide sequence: TGTGCCAGCAACCGGCGAGAGAGGACTAGCGGAAACATTCAGTACTTC.